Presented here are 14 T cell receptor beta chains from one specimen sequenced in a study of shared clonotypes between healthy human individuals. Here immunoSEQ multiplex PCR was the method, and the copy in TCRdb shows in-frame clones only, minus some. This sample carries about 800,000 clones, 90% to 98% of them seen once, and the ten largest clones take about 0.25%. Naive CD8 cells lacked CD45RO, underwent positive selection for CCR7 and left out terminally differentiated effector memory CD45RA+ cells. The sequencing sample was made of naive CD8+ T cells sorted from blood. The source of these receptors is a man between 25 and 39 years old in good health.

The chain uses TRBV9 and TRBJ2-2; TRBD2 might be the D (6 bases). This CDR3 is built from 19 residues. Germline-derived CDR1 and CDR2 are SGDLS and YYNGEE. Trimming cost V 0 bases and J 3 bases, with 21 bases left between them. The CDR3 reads CASSVATVAASEDTGELFF. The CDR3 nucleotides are TGTGCCAGCAGCGTAGCTACTGTAGCGGCATCGGAGGACACCGGGGAGCTGTTTTTT.

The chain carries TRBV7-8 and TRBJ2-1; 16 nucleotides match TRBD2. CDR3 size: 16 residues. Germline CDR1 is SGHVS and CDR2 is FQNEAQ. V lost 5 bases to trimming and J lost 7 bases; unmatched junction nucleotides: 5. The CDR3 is CASSPPGLAGGNEQFF. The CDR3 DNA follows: TGTGCCAGCAGCCCCCCGGGACTAGCGGGAGGGAATGAGCAGTTCTTC.

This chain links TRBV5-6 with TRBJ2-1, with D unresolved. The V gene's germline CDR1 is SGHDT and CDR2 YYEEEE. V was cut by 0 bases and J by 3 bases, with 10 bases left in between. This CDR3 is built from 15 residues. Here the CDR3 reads CASSLAQLYYNEQFF. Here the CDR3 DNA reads TGTGCCAGCAGCTTGGCTCAACTGTACTACAATGAGCAGTTCTTC.

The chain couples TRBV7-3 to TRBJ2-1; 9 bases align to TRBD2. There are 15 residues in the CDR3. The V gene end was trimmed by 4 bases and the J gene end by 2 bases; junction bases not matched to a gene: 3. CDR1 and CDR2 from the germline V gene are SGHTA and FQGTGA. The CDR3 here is CASSSLAGPYNEQFF. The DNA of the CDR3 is TGTGCCAGCAGCTCCCTAGCGGGACCCTACAATGAGCAGTTCTTC.

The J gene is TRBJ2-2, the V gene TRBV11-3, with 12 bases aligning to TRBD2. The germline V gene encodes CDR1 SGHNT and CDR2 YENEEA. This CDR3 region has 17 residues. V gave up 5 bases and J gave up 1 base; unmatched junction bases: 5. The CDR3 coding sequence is TGTGCCAGCAGCCCCCGGACTAGCGGGATGAACACCGGGGAGCTGTTTTTT. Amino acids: CASSPRTSGMNTGELFF. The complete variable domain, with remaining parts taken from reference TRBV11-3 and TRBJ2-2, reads EAGVVQSPRYKIIEKKQPVAFWCNPISGHNTLYWYLQNLGQGPELLIRYENEEAVDDSQLPKDRFSAERLKGVDSTLKIQPAELGDSAVYLCASSPRTSGMNTGELFFGEGSRLTVL.

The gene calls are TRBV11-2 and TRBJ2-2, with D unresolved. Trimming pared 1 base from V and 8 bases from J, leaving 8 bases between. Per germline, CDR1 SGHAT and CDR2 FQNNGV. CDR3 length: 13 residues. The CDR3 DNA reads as TGTGCCAGCAGCTTAGGAAGCAGGGGGGAGCTGTTTTTT. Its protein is CASSLGSRGELFF.

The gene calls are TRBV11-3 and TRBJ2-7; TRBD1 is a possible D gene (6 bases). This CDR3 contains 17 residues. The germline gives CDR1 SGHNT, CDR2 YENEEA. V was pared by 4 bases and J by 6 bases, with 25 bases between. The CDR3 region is CASSSLSQGIQTGEQYF. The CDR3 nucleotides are TGTGCCAGCAGCTCGTTATCACAGGGTATCCAGACGGGCGAGCAGTACTTC.

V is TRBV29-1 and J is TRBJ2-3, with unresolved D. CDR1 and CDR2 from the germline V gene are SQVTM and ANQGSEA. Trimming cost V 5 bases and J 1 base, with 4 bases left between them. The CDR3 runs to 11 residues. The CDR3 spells CSVRGTDTQYF. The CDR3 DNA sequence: TGCAGCGTTAGGGGCACAGATACGCAGTATTTT.

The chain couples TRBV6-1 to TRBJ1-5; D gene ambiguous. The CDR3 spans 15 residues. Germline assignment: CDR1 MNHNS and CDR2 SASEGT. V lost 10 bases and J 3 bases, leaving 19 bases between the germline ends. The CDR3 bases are TGTGCCACTACTTTGGGAAGAGCAGACAATCAGCCCCAGCATTTT. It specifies CATTLGRADNQPQHF.

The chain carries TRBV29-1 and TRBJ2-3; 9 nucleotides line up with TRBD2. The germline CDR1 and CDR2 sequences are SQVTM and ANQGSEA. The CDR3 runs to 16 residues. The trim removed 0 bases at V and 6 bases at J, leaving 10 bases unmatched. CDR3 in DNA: TGCAGCGTTGAAGATCGTAATAGCGGGAGAGAGGATACGCAGTATTTT. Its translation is CSVEDRNSGREDTQYF.

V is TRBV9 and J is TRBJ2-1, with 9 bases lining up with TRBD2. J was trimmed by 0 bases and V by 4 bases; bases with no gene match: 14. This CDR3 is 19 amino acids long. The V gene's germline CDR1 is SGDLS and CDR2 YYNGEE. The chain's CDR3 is CASSPRGSGGSSSYNEQFF. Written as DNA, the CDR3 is TGTGCCAGCAGCCCGCGGGGTAGCGGGGGATCCAGCTCCTACAATGAGCAGTTCTTC.

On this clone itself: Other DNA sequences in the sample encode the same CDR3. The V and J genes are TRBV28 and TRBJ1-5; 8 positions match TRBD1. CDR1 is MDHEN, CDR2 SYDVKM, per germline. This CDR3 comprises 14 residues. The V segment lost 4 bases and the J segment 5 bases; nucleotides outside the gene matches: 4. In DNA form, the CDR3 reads TGTGCCAGCAGTTGGACAGGGTCTGATCAGCCCCAGCATTTT. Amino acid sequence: CASSWTGSDQPQHF.

DNA for the CDR3: TGTGCCAGCAGTTTTGGTGGGGGCCTTCTTCGTGGCTACACCTTC. Protein sequence: CASSFGGGLLRGYTF. This chain joins TRBV27 and TRBJ1-2, with D possibly matching TRBD1 (6 bases). Trimming shortened V by 3 bases and J by 7 bases, and 18 bases separated the two germline ends. The CDR3 is made up of 15 amino acids. From germline, CDR1 is MNHEY and CDR2 SMNVEV (reference sequence).

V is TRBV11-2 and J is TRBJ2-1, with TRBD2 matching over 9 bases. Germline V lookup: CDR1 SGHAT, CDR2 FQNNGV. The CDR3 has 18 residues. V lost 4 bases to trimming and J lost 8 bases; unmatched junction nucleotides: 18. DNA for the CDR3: TGTGCCAGCAGCTCGAGCCCGGGGGCTAGCGGGATTCCTGATGAGCAGTTCTTC. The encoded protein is CASSSSPGASGIPDEQFF.